One sample yielded the 8 T cell receptor beta chains listed below, sequenced in a study of OX40 agonist ivuxolimab in advanced cancers. Assay: immunoSEQ multiplex PCR; the TCRdb copy retains only in-frame clones and omits some. This table has about 91,000 clones, around 90% appearing once. This material consisted of CD4+ or CD8+ T cells sorted from blood, taken in a trial of the OX40 agonist ivuxolimab. These receptors were taken from an adult with an advanced solid tumor such as melanoma, head and neck, liver or kidney cancer.

The chain combines TRBV5-1 with TRBJ1-1; the D gene is possibly TRBD1 (6 bases). Trimming stripped 4 bases from V and 6 bases from J, with 19 bases between. Per the germline V gene, CDR1 is SGHRS and CDR2 is YFSETQ. The CDR3 sequence is 15 residues long. Written as DNA, the CDR3 is TGCGCCAGCAGCCCCTTCGGGGGCGAGGTCGCTGAAGCTTTCTTT. Its translation is CASSPFGGEVAEAFF.

This clone was seen a few times. Other DNA sequences of this sample code for an identical CDR3. The J gene is TRBJ2-7, the V gene TRBV27, with D perhaps TRBD1 or TRBD2 (5 bases each). This CDR3 spans 15 amino acids. The V gene's germline CDR1 is MNHEY and CDR2 SMNVEV (reference sequence). V lost 2 bases to trimming and J lost 0 bases, with 11 bases between them. CDR3 nucleotide sequence: TGTGCCAGCAGTTTAGGGGTGGGGGACTCCTACGAGCAGTACTTC. As protein: CASSLGVGDSYEQYF.

V and J are TRBV7-9 and TRBJ1-4; D call uncertain. This CDR3 comprises 12 residues. V shed 1 base and J shed 8 bases, with 5 bases lying between them. CDR1 SEHNR and CDR2 FQNEAQ come from the germline V gene (reference sequence). CDR3 residues: CASSLEEEKLFF. The CDR3 DNA reads TGTGCCAGCAGCTTAGAGGAGGAAAAACTGTTTTTT.

The J gene is TRBJ2-2, the V gene TRBV7-3, with a tentative D call TRBD2 (5 bases). In germline, CDR1 is SGHTA, CDR2 FQGTGA. This CDR3 contains 16 residues. The germline V and J ends were trimmed by 5 bases and 0 bases, with 13 bases remaining between them. The CDR3 spells CASSPPEGTNTGELFF. CDR3 sequence (DNA): TGTGCCAGCAGCCCGCCTGAGGGTACGAACACCGGGGAGCTGTTTTTT. Combining the CDR3 with reference TRBV7-3 and TRBJ2-2 gives the whole variable domain GAGVSQTPSNKVTEKGKYVELRCDPISGHTALYWYRQSLGQGPEFLIYFQGTGAADDSGLPNDRFFAVRPEGSVSTLKIQRTERGDSAVYLCASSPPEGTNTGELFFGEGSRLTVL.

This clone was detected only once. V usage is TRBV6-5 and J usage is TRBJ1-2; D may be TRBD1 (5 bases). CDR1 MNHEY and CDR2 SVGAGI come from the germline V gene. The CDR3 has 14 residues. V gave up 0 bases and J gave up 5 bases, with 10 bases separating them. This CDR3 is CASSYSAGLYGYTF. Here the CDR3 DNA reads TGTGCCAGCAGTTACTCCGCAGGGCTTTATGGCTACACCTTC.

The V and J genes are TRBV6-6 and TRBJ2-1; 7 nucleotides agree with TRBD1. The length of the CDR3 is 15 residues. The junction had 7 bases not matched to a gene; V was cut back by 6 bases and J by 2 bases. CDR1 is MNHNY and CDR2 is SVGAGI in the germline V gene (reference sequence). CDR3 coding DNA: TGTGCCAGCAGAGAGACCGGGACAGCCTACAATGAGCAGTTCTTC. This sequence encodes CASRETGTAYNEQFF.

The CDR3 coding sequence is TGTGCCAGCAGCTCCCAGTCGATCGATCGCTACACCTTC. The encoded protein is CASSSQSIDRYTF. This chain joins TRBV7-2 and TRBJ1-2; D not resolved. This CDR3 comprises 13 residues. Deletions cut 4 bases from V and 9 bases from J, with 15 bases between. Germline V CDR1 and CDR2: SGHTA, FQGNSA.

The chain couples TRBV11-2 to TRBJ2-5; D is perhaps TRBD1 or TRBD2 (6 bases each). The germline V gene has CDR1 SGHAT and CDR2 FQNNGV. This CDR3 comprises 14 residues. Trimming left V 3 bases short and J 2 bases short, with 10 bases between. CDR3 sequence: CASSLGGLQETQYF. The DNA of the CDR3 is TGTGCCAGCAGCTTGGGGGGCCTACAAGAGACCCAGTACTTC.